Each of the 20 T cell receptor beta chains below was sequenced from the same sample in a study of beta chain features in type 1 diabetes. General study findings and limits: TCRB CDR3s from Type 1 diabetes patients were moderately but significantly shorter in all four CD4+ subsets.

All of the isolated RNA was reverse transcribed, so expressed TCRB transcripts were sequenced. Sequencing used immunoSEQ multiplex PCR; TCRdb keeps in-frame clones, though not all of them. The sample lists tens of thousands of clones, 55% to 80% occurring once. The antigens for these receptors are not known. Sequencing was done on a sample of stem cell memory CD4+ T cells from blood. The receptors here all came from a woman in her thirties with type 1 diabetes.

The gene calls are TRBV6-5 and TRBJ2-7; D perhaps matches TRBD2 (6 bases). Between the trimmed V and J ends, which lost 7 bases and 4 bases, there was a span of 14 bases. This CDR3 region has 13 residues. The germline CDR1 and CDR2 sequences are MNHEY and SVGAGI. CDR3 amino acids: CASKKLRGYEQYF. The CDR3 DNA is TGTGCCAGCAAGAAGTTACGGGGGTACGAGCAGTACTTC.

J is TRBJ2-7 and V is TRBV11-1, with 12 bases matching TRBD2. Germline loops: CDR1 SGHAT, CDR2 FQDESV (reference sequence). CDR3 size: 14 residues. Trimming at V came to 7 bases and at J to 3 bases, leaving 4 bases not matched to a gene. In DNA form, the CDR3 reads TGTGCCAGCACCCCGACTAGCGGGAGCTACGAGCAGTACTTC. Protein product: CASTPTSGSYEQYF.

The chain links TRBV5-1 to TRBJ2-2, with TRBD1 as a possible D gene (5 bases). The CDR3 is made up of 14 amino acids. V was cut by 2 bases and J by 5 bases, with 10 bases left in between. Per germline, CDR1 SGHRS and CDR2 YFSETQ. The CDR3 coding sequence is TGCGCCAGCAGCTTAAGGGGTGGTACCGGGGAGCTGTTTTTT. Protein product: CASSLRGGTGELFF. The full variable domain, rest sourced from reference TRBV5-1 and TRBJ2-2, is KAGVTQTPRYLIKTRGQQVTLSCSPISGHRSVSWYQQTPGQGLQFLFEYFSETQRNKGNFPGRFSGRQFSNSRSEMNVSTLELGDSALYLCASSLRGGTGELFFGEGSRLTVL.

The rearrangement links TRBV7-3 to TRBJ2-5; 10 bases line up with TRBD2. This CDR3 has 14 residues. Per the germline V gene, CDR1 is SGHTA and CDR2 is FQGTGA. The V and J ends lost 3 bases and 2 bases, in that order; junction bases with no gene match: 0. In DNA form, the CDR3 reads TGTGCCAGCAGCTTGACTAGCGGGCAAGAGACCCAGTACTTC. Translation: CASSLTSGQETQYF.

In the case of this clone: Mismatch with germline at one junction end may stem from a read error. This chain links TRBV7-7 with TRBJ2-1; 8 nucleotides match TRBD2. The germline gives CDR1 SSHAT, CDR2 FNYEAQ (reference sequence). The CDR3 runs 16 residues. The chain's CDR3 is CASSPHTSGHPNEQFF. In DNA, the CDR3 is TGTGCTAGCAGCCCTCATACTAGCGGACACCCCAATGAGCAGTTCTTC.

V is TRBV20-1 and J is TRBJ1-2, with D uncertain. V lost 6 bases, J lost 8 bases, and 10 bases lay in between. Germline CDR1 and CDR2: DFQATT and SNEGSKA (reference sequence). The CDR3 covers 10 residues. DNA for the CDR3: TGCAGTGCCGAGGTTTTCGGCTACACCTTC. Protein product: CSAEVFGYTF.

The chain recombines TRBV18 with TRBJ2-1, with TRBD1 matching 7 bases. Per the germline V gene, CDR1 is KGHSH and CDR2 is LQKENI. The CDR3 runs to 13 residues. V gave up 5 bases and J gave up 8 bases; unmatched junction bases: 6. CDR3 DNA: TGTGCCAGCTCAGGTGGGACAGCCGATGAGCAGTTCTTC. Translation gives CASSGGTADEQFF.

In its sample, this clone was seen a few times. The chain carries TRBV7-2 and TRBJ2-7; the match to TRBD2 covers 12 bases. This CDR3 region has 14 residues. CDR1 and CDR2 (germline): SGHTA, FQGNSA. Trimming at V came to 5 bases and at J to 5 bases, leaving 4 bases not matched to a gene. CDR3 bases: TGTGCCAGCAGCCCACGACTAGCGGGAGACGAGCAGTACTTC. Protein: CASSPRLAGDEQYF.

This clone was seen a few times. CDR3 in amino acids: CASREHSGPEQFF. Written as DNA, the CDR3 is TGTGCCAGCAGGGAACACAGTGGTCCTGAGCAGTTCTTC. The J gene is TRBJ2-1, the V gene TRBV2; D unclear. This CDR3 is 13 amino acids long. Trimming cost V 6 bases and J 9 bases, with 15 bases left between them. Germline assignment: CDR1 SNHLY and CDR2 FYNNEI.

The chain employs TRBV19 and TRBJ1-1; the D gene is possibly TRBD1 (5 bases). The CDR3 loop spans 13 amino acids. Germline CDR1 LNHDA, CDR2 SQIVND (reference sequence). Trimming pared 3 bases from V and 3 bases from J, leaving 8 bases between. The CDR3: CASSISRDTEAFF. The DNA for the CDR3 is TGTGCCAGTAGTATCTCCAGGGACACTGAAGCTTTCTTT.

This CDR3 reads CASSFGTDTEQYF. The DNA for the CDR3 is TGTGCCAGCAGCTTCGGGACAGACACCGAGCAGTACTTC. The chain employs TRBV11-3 and TRBJ2-7; 7 bases fit TRBD1. The trim removed 3 bases at V and 6 bases at J, leaving 5 bases unmatched. Germline V gene sequence: CDR1 SGHNT, CDR2 YENEEA. This CDR3 spans 13 amino acids.

V is TRBV7-2 and J is TRBJ2-2; D gene ambiguous. This CDR3 has 14 amino acids. Between the trimmed V and J ends, which lost 4 bases and 7 bases, there was a span of 13 bases. Germline V CDR1 and CDR2: SGHTA, FQGNSA. The CDR3 region is CASSSSFSGGELFF. DNA for the CDR3: TGTGCCAGCAGCTCCTCCTTCTCGGGCGGGGAGCTGTTTTTT.

The chain carries TRBV4-1 and TRBJ2-1, with D possibly being TRBD2 (6 bases). Trimming shortened V by 4 bases and J by 6 bases, and 19 bases separated the two germline ends. Germline V CDR1 and CDR2: MGHRA, YSYEKL. The CDR3 has 16 amino acids. The CDR3 is CASSPPWGTGGNEQFF. The CDR3 DNA reads as TGCGCCAGCAGCCCTCCCTGGGGGACTGGGGGCAATGAGCAGTTCTTC.

The genes are TRBV7-3 and TRBJ2-5; 7 bases are a match to TRBD1. V lost 3 bases, J lost 3 bases, and 1 base stayed unmatched. Germline CDR1 and CDR2: SGHTA and FQGTGA. The CDR3 is made up of 13 amino acids. The DNA of the CDR3 is TGTGCCAGCAGCTTTGACAGGGAAGAGACCCAGTACTTC. It codes for CASSFDREETQYF.

The chain recombines TRBV27 with TRBJ1-2; no reliable D call. Per germline, CDR1 MNHEY and CDR2 SMNVEV (reference sequence). This CDR3 is 12 amino acids long. The V gene lost 5 bases and the J gene lost 8 bases, with 12 bases spanning the gap. Here the CDR3 reads CASSPPGLGYTF. The CDR3 coding sequence is TGTGCCAGCAGTCCCCCGGGTTTAGGCTACACCTTC.

The chain carries TRBV14 and TRBJ2-7, with D perhaps TRBD1 (6 bases). The V gene lost 7 bases and the J gene lost 0 bases, with 19 bases spanning the gap. This CDR3 comprises 16 residues. The germline gives CDR1 SGHDN, CDR2 FVKESK. CDR3 DNA: TGTGCCAGCACCGCAACTGGGGGCGCGAGCTCCTACGAGCAGTACTTC. Encoded protein: CASTATGGASSYEQYF.

The chain couples TRBV7-2 to TRBJ1-3, with TRBD1 matching over 8 bases. Germline V gene sequence: CDR1 SGHTA, CDR2 FQGNSA. Trimming removed 3 bases from V and 2 bases from J; junction bases left unmatched: 3. This CDR3 has 15 residues. The CDR3 DNA sequence: TGTGCCAGCAGCTTCCAACAGGGGGCTGGAAACACCATATATTTT. Its protein is CASSFQQGAGNTIYF.

The chain has TRBV7-9 and TRBJ1-5, with D perhaps TRBD1 (5 bases). Deletions cut 1 base from V and 4 bases from J, with 17 bases between. The CDR3 has 17 residues. Germline V gene sequence: CDR1 SEHNR, CDR2 FQNEAQ (reference sequence). The CDR3: CASSLDLRQYLNQPQHF. The CDR3 nucleotides are TGTGCCAGCAGCTTAGACCTCAGACAGTACCTTAATCAGCCCCAGCATTTT.

The chain uses TRBV28 and TRBJ1-3, with TRBD1 as a possible D gene (5 bases). The CDR3 length is 14 residues. Germline assignment: CDR1 MDHEN and CDR2 SYDVKM. Trimming cost V 6 bases and J 9 bases, with 18 bases left between them. CDR3 sequence (DNA): TGTGCCAGCAGCCTATCGGCAGGGCGACGCACCATATATTTT. It encodes CASSLSAGRRTIYF.

V is TRBV19 and J is TRBJ1-2; the match to TRBD1 covers 10 bases. The CDR3 runs 17 residues. V was clipped by 5 bases and J by 4 bases; unmatched bases: 13. From germline, CDR1 is LNHDA and CDR2 SQIVND (reference sequence). CDR3 DNA sequence: TGTGCCAGTAGTGATGGGACAGGGGTCGGTGCTGGCTATGGCTACACCTTC. Its translation: CASSDGTGVGAGYGYTF. Together with reference TRBV19 and TRBJ1-2, the CDR3 gives the full variable domain: DGGITQSPKYLFRKEGQNVTLSCEQNLNHDAMYWYRQDPGQGLRLIYYSQIVNDFQKGDIAEGYSVSREKKESFPLTVTSAQKNPTAFYLCASSDGTGVGAGYGYTFGSGTRLTVV.